These 19 T cell receptor beta chains were all obtained from the same sample, sequenced in a study of blood T cell repertoires in COVID-19. Sequencing used immunoSEQ multiplex PCR; TCRdb keeps in-frame clones, though not all of them. Among under 300,000 clones listed, approximately 90% were seen once. Material for sequencing was PBMCs or T cells enriched from blood (not recorded which). All receptors come from a man aged 40-50 years who had recovered from COVID-19.

The chain recombines TRBV27 with TRBJ1-2; TRBD1 matches 9 bases. This CDR3 has 15 amino acids. CDR1 MNHEY and CDR2 SMNVEV come from the germline V gene (reference sequence). Losses at the gene ends were 3 bases for V and 5 bases for J; bases not matched to a gene: 7. The CDR3: CASSFGTGRKYGYTF. In DNA, the CDR3 is TGTGCCAGCAGTTTCGGGACAGGGAGGAAATATGGCTACACCTTC.

The chain carries TRBV19 and TRBJ2-3; 14 bases match TRBD2. This CDR3 is 16 amino acids long. The V gene end was trimmed by 4 bases and the J gene end by 2 bases; junction bases not matched to a gene: 2. The V gene's germline CDR1 is LNHDA and CDR2 SQIVND (reference sequence). The CDR3 nucleotides are TGTGCCAGTAGTAAGACTAGCGGGAGGGCCACAGATACGCAGTATTTT. Amino acid sequence: CASSKTSGRATDTQYF.

CDR3 nucleotide sequence: TGTGCCAGCAGCTTACAGATTCCCGAAGAGACCCAGTACTTC. Protein: CASSLQIPEETQYF. The chain links TRBV7-9 to TRBJ2-5; D call uncertain. This CDR3 contains 14 residues. The germline V gene has CDR1 SEHNR and CDR2 FQNEAQ (reference sequence). Trimming removed 2 bases at V and 3 bases at J, with 10 bases between.

The chain links TRBV25-1 to TRBJ1-1; possible D gene TRBD1, 6 bases. The CDR3 is 15 amino acids. Germline V gene data show CDR1 as MGHDK and CDR2 as SYGVNS. Trimming removed 5 bases at V and 4 bases at J, with 17 bases between. The chain's CDR3 is CASSTGREGFTEAFF. The CDR3 region has the DNA TGTGCCAGCAGTACAGGGAGGGAAGGATTCACTGAAGCTTTCTTT.

The chain combines TRBV15 with TRBJ2-1, with 11 bases identical to TRBD2. Germline trimming cut 1 base from V and 9 bases from J; bases unmatched to any gene: 8. The length of the CDR3 is 16 residues. Germline V CDR1 and CDR2: LNHNV, YYDKDF (reference sequence). The CDR3 nucleotides read TGTGCCACCAGCAGAGTGTTAGCGGGAGGGCCAATTGAGCAGTTCTTC. This gives the protein CATSRVLAGGPIEQFF.

The chain has TRBV6-6 and TRBJ1-5; D is unclear. V lost 7 bases to trimming and J lost 4 bases, with 11 bases between them. The germline V gene encodes CDR1 MNHNY and CDR2 SVGAGI (reference sequence). The CDR3 is 13 residues long. CDR3 sequence reads: CASTRQSNQPQHF. CDR3 DNA: TGTGCCAGCACTAGGCAGTCAAATCAGCCCCAGCATTTT.

This clone was detected once. V gene TRBV5-4 combines with J gene TRBJ1-6; possibly TRBD1 for D (6 bases). CDR3 size: 16 residues. Per germline, CDR1 SGHNT and CDR2 YYREEE (reference sequence). Between the trimmed V and J ends, which lost 4 bases and 6 bases, there was a span of 17 bases. DNA of the CDR3: TGTGCCAGCAGCGCTGGCGGGGGCCAGAGTAATTCACCCCTCCACTTT. Translating it yields CASSAGGGQSNSPLHF. Combining the CDR3 with reference TRBV5-4 and TRBJ1-6 gives the whole variable domain ETGVTQSPTHLIKTRGQQVTLRCSSQSGHNTVSWYQQALGQGPQFIFQYYREEENGRGNFPPRFSGLQFPNYSSELNVNALELDDSALYLCASSAGGGQSNSPLHFGNGTRLTVT.

This chain connects TRBV6-1 to TRBJ2-1; 9 bases line up with TRBD2. Germline V gene sequence: CDR1 MNHNS, CDR2 SASEGT. Trimming cost V 3 bases and J 0 bases; bases outside gene matches: 3. This CDR3 is 16 amino acids long. CDR3 sequence (DNA): TGTGCCAGCAGTGAGAGCGGGGGGAGCTCCTACAATGAGCAGTTCTTC. It codes for CASSESGGSSYNEQFF.

The V call is TRBV13, the J call TRBJ1-6; perhaps TRBD1 as D (5 bases). Germline loops: CDR1 PRHDT, CDR2 FYEKMQ (reference sequence). The CDR3 consists of 14 residues. Trimming took off 5 bases at V and 7 bases at J, with 12 bases between the two ends. The CDR3 bases are TGTGCCAGCAGCCTCCGACAGACCAATTCACCCCTCCACTTT. Amino acids: CASSLRQTNSPLHF.

This chain joins TRBV7-2 and TRBJ2-5; 9 nucleotides agree with TRBD2. With V trimmed by 6 bases and J by 2 bases, 4 bases remained unmatched. CDR3 length equals 14 residues. CDR1 SGHTA and CDR2 FQGNSA come from the germline V gene. The CDR3 DNA is TGTGCCAGCAGGGAAGCGGGGGGACAAGAGACCCAGTACTTC. Protein product: CASREAGGQETQYF.

The chain combines TRBV4-3 with TRBJ2-7; 8 positions match TRBD2. This CDR3 contains 13 residues. The V gene's germline CDR1 is LGHNA and CDR2 YSLEER. V gave up 4 bases and J gave up 2 bases; unmatched junction bases: 1. CDR3 region: CASSPGLAYEQYF. Written as DNA, the CDR3 is TGCGCCAGCAGCCCGGGACTAGCCTACGAGCAGTACTTC.

V gene TRBV9 combines with J gene TRBJ2-2; the D gene is possibly TRBD2 (6 bases). This CDR3 spans 14 amino acids. The germline gives CDR1 SGDLS, CDR2 YYNGEE. The V gene lost 5 bases and the J gene lost 1 base, with 9 bases spanning the gap. The CDR3: CASSTAGNTGELFF. In nucleotides, the CDR3 is TGTGCCAGCAGTACAGCGGGGAACACCGGGGAGCTGTTTTTT.

The chain couples TRBV5-1 to TRBJ2-3; D not certain. This CDR3 contains 14 residues. V gave up 0 bases and J gave up 0 bases, with 5 bases separating them. Germline values: CDR1 SGHRS, CDR2 YFSETQ. CDR3 amino acids: CASSLESSTDTQYF. In DNA, the CDR3 is TGCGCCAGCAGCTTGGAATCTAGCACAGATACGCAGTATTTT.

The chain has TRBV14 and TRBJ2-3, with a possible D match to TRBD1 (6 bases). Germline V gives CDR1 SGHDN, CDR2 FVKESK. CDR3 length: 12 amino acids. The V end was cut by 4 bases, the J end by 7 bases, with 9 bases between. The CDR3 DNA follows: TGTGCCAGCAGCCCACAGGGTTATACGCAGTATTTT. Protein product: CASSPQGYTQYF.

The chain carries TRBV29-1 and TRBJ1-2; D unresolved. Per the germline V gene, CDR1 is SQVTM and CDR2 is ANQGSEA. V gave up 7 bases and J gave up 3 bases, with 15 bases separating them. The CDR3 spans 13 residues. The CDR3 sequence is CSAPRRGDYGYTF. CDR3 coding DNA: TGCAGCGCTCCACGGCGAGGCGACTATGGCTACACCTTC.

The chain links TRBV5-6 to TRBJ2-7; tentative D call: TRBD2 (6 bases). Germline V gene data show CDR1 as SGHDT and CDR2 as YYEEEE. The CDR3 is 15 residues long. V lost 4 bases and J lost 0, with 14 bases in between. The CDR3 is CASSAGPQSSYEQYF. CDR3 coding DNA: TGTGCCAGCAGCGCGGGACCTCAAAGCTCCTACGAGCAGTACTTC.

This chain joins TRBV19 and TRBJ2-5; 13 bases line up with TRBD2. This CDR3 has 16 residues. Germline CDR1 and CDR2: LNHDA and SQIVND (reference sequence). Germline trimming cut 4 bases from V and 1 base from J; bases unmatched to any gene: 3. In DNA, the CDR3 is TGTGCCAGTAGTACCCGGACTAGCGGGGGCCAAGAGACCCAGTACTTC. Protein product: CASSTRTSGGQETQYF.

The chain joins TRBV7-2 to TRBJ1-5; 8 nucleotides line up with TRBD1. In germline, CDR1 is SGHTA, CDR2 FQGNSA. The CDR3 has 14 residues. Trimming removed 5 bases from V and 7 bases from J; junction bases left unmatched: 7. Here the CDR3 reads CASSARQGIQPQHF. CDR3 nucleotide sequence: TGTGCCAGCAGCGCGAGACAGGGGATCCAGCCCCAGCATTTT.

This clone appeared once. V usage is TRBV5-5 and J usage is TRBJ2-3; 9 bases line up with TRBD2. Germline lookup yields CDR1 SGHKS and CDR2 YYEKEE (reference sequence). The CDR3 is 15 amino acids. The J segment lost 6 bases and the V segment lost 3 bases, leaving 8 bases of the junction unmatched. CDR3 DNA sequence: TGTGCCAGCAGCTCCCGGGCTAGCGGGGTTGATACGCAGTATTTT. Residues: CASSSRASGVDTQYF.